Described below is a single T cell receptor (beta chain) sequence and its context. What it binds is not known. The treatment is: approximately 10-day PBMC culture with coronavirus spike peptide pools or control peptides (ViraFEST assay). The ViraFEST method relied on peptide pools to expand antigen-specific T cells, followed by TCR sequencing. Cultured CD4+ T cells had their DNA profiled by the Oncomine TCR Beta short-read assay. In TCRdb, the PCR reads were re-called with MiXCR into one record per CDR3 protein. Seen here are over 9,500 distinct CDR3 sequences, 65% to 80% observed once, and the top ten hold 9.5% to 13%. This sample is drawn from a study of vaccination and CD4 T cells after COVID-19. Study as a whole: Median time from second vaccine dose to sampling was 72 days (14 to 241).

The length of the CDR3 is 15 residues. Germline V gene data show CDR1 as SGDLS and CDR2 as YYNGEE. Germline trimming cut 4 bases from V and 0 bases from J; bases unmatched to any gene: 6. This receptor was obtained from a human donor who had recovered from COVID-19. V usage is TRBV9 and J usage is TRBJ1-2; 7 nucleotides match TRBD1. Sequenced input: CD4+ T cells from blood, cultured in vitro. Here the CDR3 DNA reads TGTGCCAGCAGCCAAGGGACAGACCCTAACTATGGCTACACCTTC. Translated, it gives CASSQGTDPNYGYTF. Filled out from reference TRBV9 and TRBJ1-2, the complete variable domain reads DSGVTQTPKHLITATGQRVTLRCSPRSGDLSVYWYQQSLDQGLQFLIQYYNGEERAKGNILERFSAQQFPDLHSELNLSSLELGDSALYFCASSQGTDPNYGYTFGSGTRLTVV.